These 9 T cell receptor beta chains came from one sample sequenced in a study of blood T cell repertoires in COVID-19. The protocol was immunoSEQ multiplex PCR, while the TCRdb copy is restricted to in-frame clones and leaves out a portion. The repertoire holds some 60,000 clones, about 90% seen once, with around 2% in the top ten. Material for sequencing was peripheral blood. These receptor sequences come from a man aged 60 to 69 with acute or convalescent COVID-19.

This clone was detected once. The chain carries TRBV5-5 and TRBJ2-1, with a possible D match to TRBD1 (5 bases). The CDR3 contains 15 residues. Germline-derived CDR1 and CDR2 are SGHKS and YYEKEE (reference sequence). V was shortened by 5 bases and J by 2 bases, with 14 bases between the two germline ends. The CDR3 DNA reads as TGTGCCAGCAGTTTAGAGGCAGGGACCTACAATGAGCAGTTCTTC. Translation: CASSLEAGTYNEQFF. The full variable domain, in which reference TRBV5-5 and TRBJ2-1 provide the parts outside the CDR3, is DAGVTQSPTHLIKTRGQQVTLRCSPISGHKSVSWYQQVLGQGPQFIFQYYEKEERGRGNFPDRFSARQFPNYSSELNVNALLLGDSALYLCASSLEAGTYNEQFFGPGTRLTVL.

V is TRBV12-5 and J is TRBJ2-7; D gene ambiguous. V was trimmed by 2 bases and J by 5 bases, leaving 7 bases between them. The germline V gene encodes CDR1 LGHNT and CDR2 FRNRAP. The CDR3 spans 12 residues. CDR3 in DNA: TGTGCTAGTGGTTTGACCCGGGACGAGCAGTACTTC. Protein product: CASGLTRDEQYF.

This chain joins TRBV7-2 and TRBJ1-2; tentatively, D is TRBD1 (5 bases). This CDR3 has 15 amino acids. Trimming left V 5 bases short and J 4 bases short, with 17 bases between. Germline CDR1 reads SGHTA; CDR2 reads FQGNSA. This CDR3 reads CASSTGRAALYGYTF. The CDR3 nucleotides are TGTGCCAGCAGCACGGGCAGGGCGGCACTCTATGGCTACACCTTC.

This rearrangement joins TRBV10-3 to TRBJ2-3, with 10 positions matching TRBD2. With V trimmed by 3 bases and J by 7 bases, 16 bases remained unmatched. Germline values: CDR1 ENHRY, CDR2 SYGVKD. The CDR3 sequence is 18 residues long. CDR3 in DNA: TGTGCCATCAGTGATCCTAAATGGACTAGCGGCCAGCCGCATACGCAGTATTTT. This encodes CAISDPKWTSGQPHTQYF.

The rearrangement uses TRBV28 and TRBJ2-2; weak D call: TRBD2 (8 bases). This CDR3 is built from 16 residues. Trimming took 6 bases from V and 6 from J, leaving 20 bases between them. Germline V lookup: CDR1 MDHEN, CDR2 SYDVKM. CDR3 in amino acids: CASRKQGTSGSGELFF. CDR3 in DNA: TGTGCCAGCAGGAAACAGGGGACTAGTGGGTCCGGGGAGCTGTTTTTT.

This chain joins TRBV14 and TRBJ2-5, with 7 bases aligning to TRBD2. The V gene's germline CDR1 is SGHDN and CDR2 FVKESK. V gave up 2 bases and J gave up 4 bases; unmatched junction bases: 4. The CDR3 spans 14 residues. CDR3 DNA sequence: TGTGCCAGCAGCCAACCTAGCGGACTAGAGACCCAGTACTTC. Amino acids: CASSQPSGLETQYF.

DNA of the CDR3: TGTGCCAGCGGACCTACTGGGGAAAGGGGATACACCTTC. It specifies CASGPTGERGYTF. V usage is TRBV28 and J usage is TRBJ1-2, with D tentatively TRBD1 (5 bases). Trimming removed 8 bases from V and 11 bases from J, with 21 bases in between. Germline lookup yields CDR1 MDHEN and CDR2 SYDVKM. The length of the CDR3 is 13 residues.

The J gene is TRBJ1-5, the V gene TRBV28, with 11 bases identical to TRBD1. Trimming took 6 bases from V and 6 from J; bases not matched to a gene: 4. The germline gives CDR1 MDHEN, CDR2 SYDVKM. This CDR3 has 14 residues. CDR3 bases: TGTGCCAGCAGGCCCGGGACAGGGGGTCAGCCCCAGCATTTT. This sequence encodes CASRPGTGGQPQHF.

This clone turned up a few times. This chain connects TRBV10-3 to TRBJ2-1, with 13 bases fitting TRBD2. Germline CDR1 and CDR2: ENHRY and SYGVKD. V was pared by 6 bases and J by 5 bases, with 10 bases of the junction left unmatched. The CDR3 covers 17 residues. CDR3 loop: CAIRGTGTSGVNNEQFF. CDR3 DNA: TGTGCCATCAGGGGGACAGGGACTAGCGGGGTCAACAATGAGCAGTTCTTC.